This T cell receptor beta chain is from a study of CD8 T cells in Susac syndrome. With random hexamers, reverse transcription was performed on 0.5 to 1 ug of RNA. Amplification of the TCR beta CDR3 was carried out by immunoSEQ multiplex PCR, which spanned a total of 54 Vbeta and 13 Jbeta segments. Each CDR3 protein gets one entry after TCRdb re-called the immunoSEQ multiplex PCR reads with MiXCR. Of approximately 210,000 distinct CDR3 sequences in the sample, 94% were seen once. The V gene's germline CDR1 is MNHEY and CDR2 SVGEGT. V was clipped by 7 bases and J by 3 bases, with 13 bases between them. The CDR3 runs 13 residues. The T cells that were sequenced for TCR beta were CD8+ and CD4+ cells from blood.

Sequenced material: CD4+ T cells from PBMCs. This receptor was taken from a human donor with Susac syndrome. The rearrangement uses TRBV6-2 or TRBV6-3 and TRBJ2-7; D call uncertain. The CDR3 DNA sequence: TGTGCCAGCAAAGACGGTCAGAACTACGAGCAGTACTTC. Translated, it gives CASKDGQNYEQYF.